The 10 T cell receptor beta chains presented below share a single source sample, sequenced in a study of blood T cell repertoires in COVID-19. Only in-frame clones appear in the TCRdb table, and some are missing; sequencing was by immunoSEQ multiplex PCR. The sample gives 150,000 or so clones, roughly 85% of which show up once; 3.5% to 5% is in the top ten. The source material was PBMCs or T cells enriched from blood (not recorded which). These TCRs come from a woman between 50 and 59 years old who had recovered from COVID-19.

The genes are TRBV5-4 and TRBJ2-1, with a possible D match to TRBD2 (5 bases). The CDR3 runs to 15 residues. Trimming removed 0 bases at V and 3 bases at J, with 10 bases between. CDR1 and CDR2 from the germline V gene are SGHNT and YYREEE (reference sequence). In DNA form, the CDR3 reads TGTGCCAGCAGCTTGGGAGAACTAGTCTACAATGAGCAGTTCTTC. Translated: CASSLGELVYNEQFF.

CDR3 loop: CSAIRGISGYTF. For the CDR3, the DNA is TGCAGCGCCATTAGGGGGATTAGTGGCTACACCTTC. The genes are TRBV29-1 and TRBJ1-2; maybe TRBD1 (6 bases). This CDR3 has 12 residues. In germline, CDR1 is SQVTM, CDR2 ANQGSEA. The ends were cut back, 7 bases at V and 7 bases at J, with 16 bases in the middle.

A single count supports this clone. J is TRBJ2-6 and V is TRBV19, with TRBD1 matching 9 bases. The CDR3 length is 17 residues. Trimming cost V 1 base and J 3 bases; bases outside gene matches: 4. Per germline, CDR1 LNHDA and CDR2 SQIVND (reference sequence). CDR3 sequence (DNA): TGTGCCAGTAGTATAGCGGGGGACAGGGTTGGGGCCAACGTCCTGACTTTC. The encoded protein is CASSIAGDRVGANVLTF.

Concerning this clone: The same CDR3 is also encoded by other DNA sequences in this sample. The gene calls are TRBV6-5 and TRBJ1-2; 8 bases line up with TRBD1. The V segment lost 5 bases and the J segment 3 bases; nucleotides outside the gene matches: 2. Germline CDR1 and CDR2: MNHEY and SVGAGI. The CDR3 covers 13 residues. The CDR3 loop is CASSPTGDYGYTF. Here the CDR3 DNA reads TGTGCCAGCAGTCCGACAGGGGACTATGGCTACACCTTC.

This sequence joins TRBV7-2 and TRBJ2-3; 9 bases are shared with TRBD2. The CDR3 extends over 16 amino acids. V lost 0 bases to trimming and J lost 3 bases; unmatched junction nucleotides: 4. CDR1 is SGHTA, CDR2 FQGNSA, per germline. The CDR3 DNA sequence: TGTGCCAGCAGCTTAGCGAGCCTAGCGGGAACAGATACGCAGTATTTT. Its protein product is CASSLASLAGTDTQYF.

The CDR3 sequence is CASSQSGSDSGANVLTF. CDR3 nucleotides: TGCGCCAGCAGTCAATCGGGCAGTGACTCTGGGGCCAACGTCCTGACTTTC. V and J are TRBV23-1 and TRBJ2-6; no definite D call. TRBV23-1 is marked as an open reading frame, function uncertain. The V gene lost 0 bases and the J gene lost 0 bases, with 9 bases spanning the gap. The length of the CDR3 is 17 residues.

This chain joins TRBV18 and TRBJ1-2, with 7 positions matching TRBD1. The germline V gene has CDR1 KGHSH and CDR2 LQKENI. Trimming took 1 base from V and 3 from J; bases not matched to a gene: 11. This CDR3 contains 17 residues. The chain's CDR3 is CASSPLSAGGLDYGYTF. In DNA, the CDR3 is TGTGCCAGCTCACCACTTTCGGCAGGGGGATTGGACTATGGCTACACCTTC.

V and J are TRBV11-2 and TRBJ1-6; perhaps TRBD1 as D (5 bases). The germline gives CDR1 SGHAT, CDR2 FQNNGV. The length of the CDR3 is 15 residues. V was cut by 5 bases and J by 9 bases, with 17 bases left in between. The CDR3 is CASSGDVGGTSPLHF. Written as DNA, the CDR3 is TGTGCCAGCAGCGGGGATGTCGGGGGGACTTCACCCCTCCACTTT.

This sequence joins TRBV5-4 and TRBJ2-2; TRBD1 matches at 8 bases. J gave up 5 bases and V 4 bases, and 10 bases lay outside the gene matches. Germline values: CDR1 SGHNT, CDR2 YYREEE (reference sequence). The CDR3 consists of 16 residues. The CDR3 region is CASSTDRGFNTGELFF. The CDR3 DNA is TGTGCCAGCAGCACCGACAGGGGTTTTAATACCGGGGAGCTGTTTTTT.

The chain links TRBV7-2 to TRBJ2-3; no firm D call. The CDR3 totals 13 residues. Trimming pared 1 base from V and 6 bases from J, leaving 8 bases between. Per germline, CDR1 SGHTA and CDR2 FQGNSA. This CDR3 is CASSLERWDTQYF. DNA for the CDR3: TGTGCCAGCAGCTTAGAGAGGTGGGATACGCAGTATTTT.